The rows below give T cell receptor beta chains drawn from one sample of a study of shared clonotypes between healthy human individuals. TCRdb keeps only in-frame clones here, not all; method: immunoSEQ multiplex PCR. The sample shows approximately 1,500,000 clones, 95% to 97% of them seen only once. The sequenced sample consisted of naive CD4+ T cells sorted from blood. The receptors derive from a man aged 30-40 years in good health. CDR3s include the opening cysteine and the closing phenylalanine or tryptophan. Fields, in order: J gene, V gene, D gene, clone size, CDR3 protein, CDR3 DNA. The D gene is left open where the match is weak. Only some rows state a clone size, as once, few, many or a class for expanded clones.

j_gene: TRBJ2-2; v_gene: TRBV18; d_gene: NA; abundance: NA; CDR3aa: CASSPFSYRNTGELFF; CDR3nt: TGTGCCAGCTCACCATTCTCCTACAGAAACACCGGGGAGCTGTTTTTT
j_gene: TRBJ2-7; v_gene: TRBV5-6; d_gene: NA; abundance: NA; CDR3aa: CASSPLGGASSYEQYF; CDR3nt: TGTGCCAGCAGCCCACTGGGGGGGGCGAGCTCCTACGAGCAGTACTTC
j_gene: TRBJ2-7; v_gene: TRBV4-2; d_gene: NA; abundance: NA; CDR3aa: CASSRIEGLAEAYEQYF; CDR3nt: TGTGCCAGCAGCCGTATCGAGGGGTTAGCGGAAGCCTACGAGCAGTACTTC
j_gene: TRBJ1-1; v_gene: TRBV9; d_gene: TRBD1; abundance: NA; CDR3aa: CASSVDLDRGLITEAFF; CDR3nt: TGTGCCAGCAGCGTAGATTTGGACAGGGGGCTTATCACTGAAGCTTTCTTT
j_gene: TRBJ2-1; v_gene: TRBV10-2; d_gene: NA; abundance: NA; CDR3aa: CASSEGQQFF; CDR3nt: TGCGCCAGCAGTGAGGGGCAGCAGTTCTTC
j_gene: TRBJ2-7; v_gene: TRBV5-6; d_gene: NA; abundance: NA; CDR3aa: CASSSGLLNYEQYF; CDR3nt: TGTGCCAGCAGCTCGGGACTCTTAAACTACGAGCAGTACTTC
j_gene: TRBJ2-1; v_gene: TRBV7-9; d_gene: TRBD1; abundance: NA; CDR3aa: CASSPSGTGVYNEQFF; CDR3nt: TGTGCCAGCAGCCCATCCGGGACAGGGGTTTACAATGAGCAGTTCTTC
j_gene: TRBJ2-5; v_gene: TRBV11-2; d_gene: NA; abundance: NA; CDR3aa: CASSLQGRRETQYF; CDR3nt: TGTGCCAGCAGCTTACAGGGGCGGAGAGAGACCCAGTACTTC
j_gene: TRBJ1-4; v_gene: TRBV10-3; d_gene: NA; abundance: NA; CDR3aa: CAISESIWGRGEKLFF; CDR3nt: TGTGCCATCAGTGAGTCGATCTGGGGCCGGGGTGAAAAACTGTTTTTT
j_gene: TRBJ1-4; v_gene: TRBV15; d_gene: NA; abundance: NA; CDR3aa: CATSRHGGRQAANEKLFF; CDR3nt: TGTGCCACCAGCAGACACGGGGGGAGGCAAGCGGCTAATGAAAAACTGTTTTTT
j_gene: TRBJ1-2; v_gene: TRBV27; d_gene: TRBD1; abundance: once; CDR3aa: CASSFGTALSNYGYTF; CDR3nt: TGTGCCAGCAGTTTCGGGACAGCCCTTTCTAACTATGGCTACACCTTC
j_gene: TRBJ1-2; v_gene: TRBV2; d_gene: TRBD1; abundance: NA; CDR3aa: CASSTQGGGGYTF; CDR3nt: TGTGCCAGCAGTACACAGGGAGGGGGCGGCTACACCTTC
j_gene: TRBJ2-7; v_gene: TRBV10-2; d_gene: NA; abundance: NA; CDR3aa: CASGNRAGEQYF; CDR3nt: TGCGCCAGCGGTAATAGGGCTGGCGAGCAGTACTTC
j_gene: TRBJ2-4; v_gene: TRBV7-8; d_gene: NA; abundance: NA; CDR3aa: CASSLVAVSAKNIQYF; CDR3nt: TGTGCCAGCAGCCTCGTAGCGGTTTCAGCCAAAAACATTCAGTACTTC
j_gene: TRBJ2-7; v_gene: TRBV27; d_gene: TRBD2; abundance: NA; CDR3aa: CASSLLTSGEQYF; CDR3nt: TGTGCCAGCAGTTTGTTGACTAGCGGAGAGCAGTACTTC
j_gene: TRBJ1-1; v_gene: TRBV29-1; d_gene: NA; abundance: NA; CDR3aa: CSVGGLQTNNDEAFF; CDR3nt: TGCAGCGTTGGGGGGCTACAGACAAATAACGATGAAGCTTTCTTT
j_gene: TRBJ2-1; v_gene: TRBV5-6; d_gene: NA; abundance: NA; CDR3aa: CASSYSGFYNEQFF; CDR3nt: TGTGCCAGCAGCTACAGCGGTTTCTACAATGAGCAGTTCTTC
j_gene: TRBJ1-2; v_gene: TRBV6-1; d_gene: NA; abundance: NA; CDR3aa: CASSEDFLAGGYTF; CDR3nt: TGTGCCAGCAGTGAAGATTTCCTGGCTGGTGGCTACACCTTC
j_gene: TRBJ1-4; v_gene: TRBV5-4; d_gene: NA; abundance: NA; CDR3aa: CAEGDEKLFF; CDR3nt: TGTGCCGAAGGGGATGAAAAACTGTTTTTT
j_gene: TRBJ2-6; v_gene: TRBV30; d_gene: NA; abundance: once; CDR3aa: CVREGRSPGANVLTF; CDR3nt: TGTGTACGCGAGGGGAGAAGCCCTGGGGCCAACGTCCTGACTTTC
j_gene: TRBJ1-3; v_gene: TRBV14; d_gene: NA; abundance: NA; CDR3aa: CASSQVSELPNTIYF; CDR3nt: TGTGCCAGCAGCCAAGTGTCAGAACTCCCAAACACCATATATTTT
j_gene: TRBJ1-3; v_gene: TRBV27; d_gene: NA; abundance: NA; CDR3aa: CASRIVRRNSGNTIYF; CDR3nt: TGTGCCAGCAGAATCGTCAGACGGAACTCTGGAAACACCATATATTTT
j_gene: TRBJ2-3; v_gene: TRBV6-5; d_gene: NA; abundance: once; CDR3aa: CASSPTAGTDTQYF; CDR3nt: TGTGCCAGCAGTCCGACAGCCGGCACAGATACGCAGTATTTT
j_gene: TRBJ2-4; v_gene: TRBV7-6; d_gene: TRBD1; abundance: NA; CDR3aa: CASSSGTGITDIQYF; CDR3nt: TGTGCCAGCAGCTCCGGGACAGGGATAACGGACATTCAGTACTTC
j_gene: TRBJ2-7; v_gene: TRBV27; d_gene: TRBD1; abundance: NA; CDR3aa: CASSPGTGVYEQYF; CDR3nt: TGTGCCAGCAGTCCCGGGACAGGGGTCTACGAGCAGTACTTC
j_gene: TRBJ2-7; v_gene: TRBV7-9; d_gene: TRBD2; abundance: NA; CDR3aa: CASSSGLAGGYRQYF; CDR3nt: TGTGCCAGCAGCTCCGGACTAGCGGGAGGTTATCGGCAGTACTTC
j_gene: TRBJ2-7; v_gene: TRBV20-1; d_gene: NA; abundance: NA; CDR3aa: CSGGSSYEQYF; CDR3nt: TGCAGTGGGGGGAGCTCCTACGAGCAGTACTTC
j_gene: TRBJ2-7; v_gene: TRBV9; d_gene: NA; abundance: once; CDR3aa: CASSPSPRRIEQYF; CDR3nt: TGTGCCAGCAGCCCAAGCCCCCGGCGAATCGAGCAGTACTTC
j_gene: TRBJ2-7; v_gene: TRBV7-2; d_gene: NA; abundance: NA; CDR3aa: CASSRGRGARNYEQYF; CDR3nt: TGTGCCAGCAGCCGGGGCCGGGGAGCTCGGAATTACGAGCAGTACTTC
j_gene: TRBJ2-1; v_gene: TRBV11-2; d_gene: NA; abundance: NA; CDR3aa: CASSPPSAEQFF; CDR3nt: TGTGCCAGCAGCCCCCCTAGCGCTGAGCAGTTCTTC
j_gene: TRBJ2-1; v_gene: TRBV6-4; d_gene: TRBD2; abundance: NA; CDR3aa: CASIPERLAGNEQFF; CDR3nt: TGTGCCAGCATACCAGAGAGACTAGCGGGGAATGAGCAGTTCTTC
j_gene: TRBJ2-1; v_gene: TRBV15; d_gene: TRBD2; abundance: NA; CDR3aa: CATSRDLAGVIYNEQFF; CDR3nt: TGTGCCACCAGCAGAGATTTAGCGGGAGTTATCTACAATGAGCAGTTCTTC
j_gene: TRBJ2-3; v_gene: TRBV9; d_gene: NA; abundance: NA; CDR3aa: CASSPYSTPGDTQYF; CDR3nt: TGTGCCAGCAGCCCCTACTCCACCCCAGGGGATACGCAGTATTTT
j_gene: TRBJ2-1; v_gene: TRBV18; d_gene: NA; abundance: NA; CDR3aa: CASSVSSALAEQFF; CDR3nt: TGTGCCAGCTCAGTGTCTAGCGCACTGGCTGAGCAGTTCTTC
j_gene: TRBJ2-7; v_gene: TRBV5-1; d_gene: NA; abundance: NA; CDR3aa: CASSLATGSHEQYF; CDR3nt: TGCGCCAGCAGCTTGGCCACAGGGTCCCACGAGCAGTACTTC
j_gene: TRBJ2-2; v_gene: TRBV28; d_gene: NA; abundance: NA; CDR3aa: CASSLVGLNTGELFF; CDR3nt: TGTGCCAGCAGTTTGGTAGGGCTAAACACCGGGGAGCTGTTTTTT
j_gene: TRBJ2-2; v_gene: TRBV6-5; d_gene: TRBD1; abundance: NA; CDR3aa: CASSSGTGYTGELFF; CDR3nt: TGTGCCAGCAGTTCAGGGACAGGTTACACCGGGGAGCTGTTTTTT
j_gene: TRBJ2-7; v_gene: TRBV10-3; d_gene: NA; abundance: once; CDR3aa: CAISDRGIYEQYF; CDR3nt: TGTGCCATCAGTGACAGAGGCATCTACGAGCAGTACTTC
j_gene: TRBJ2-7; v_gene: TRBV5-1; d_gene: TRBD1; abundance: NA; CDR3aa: CASSPLAGQVSYEQYF; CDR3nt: TGCGCCAGCAGCCCTCTCGCGGGACAGGTCTCCTACGAGCAGTACTTC
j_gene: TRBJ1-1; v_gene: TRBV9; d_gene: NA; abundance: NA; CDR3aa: CASSPAGVNTEAFF; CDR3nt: TGTGCCAGCAGCCCTGCGGGGGTGAACACTGAAGCTTTCTTT
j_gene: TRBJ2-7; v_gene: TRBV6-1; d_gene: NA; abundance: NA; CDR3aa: CASSEQGGNYEQYF; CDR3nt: TGTGCCAGCAGTGAACAGGGCGGGAACTACGAGCAGTACTTC
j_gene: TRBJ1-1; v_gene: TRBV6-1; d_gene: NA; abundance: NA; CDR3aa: CASRTQGGMNTEAFF; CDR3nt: TGTGCCAGCAGGACACAGGGAGGGATGAACACTGAAGCTTTCTTT
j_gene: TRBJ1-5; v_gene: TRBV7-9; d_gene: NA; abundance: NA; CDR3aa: CASSLAQGGSNQPQHF; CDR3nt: TGTGCCAGCAGCTTGGCACAGGGCGGCAGCAATCAGCCCCAGCATTTT
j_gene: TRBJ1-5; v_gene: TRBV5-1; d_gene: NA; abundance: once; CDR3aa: CASSPGKVPDQPQHF; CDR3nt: TGCGCCAGCAGCCCGGGAAAGGTACCGGATCAGCCCCAGCATTTT
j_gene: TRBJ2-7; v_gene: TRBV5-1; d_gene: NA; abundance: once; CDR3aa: CASSLDTPGGLYEQYF; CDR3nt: TGCGCCAGCAGCTTGGACACGCCAGGAGGTCTCTACGAGCAGTACTTC
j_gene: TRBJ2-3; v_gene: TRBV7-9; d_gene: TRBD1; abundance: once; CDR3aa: CASSLAKGQGARTDTQYF; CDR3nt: TGTGCCAGCAGCTTAGCTAAGGGACAGGGGGCCCGGACAGATACGCAGTATTTT
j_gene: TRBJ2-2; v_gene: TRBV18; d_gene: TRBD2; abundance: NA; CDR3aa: CASSPPLSKRENTGELFF; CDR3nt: TGTGCCAGCTCACCACCGCTTAGTAAGCGGGAGAACACCGGGGAGCTGTTTTTT
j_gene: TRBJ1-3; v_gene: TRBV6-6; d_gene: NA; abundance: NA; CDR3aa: CASSYGGNTIYF; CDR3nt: TGTGCCAGCAGTTACGGAGGAAACACCATATATTTT
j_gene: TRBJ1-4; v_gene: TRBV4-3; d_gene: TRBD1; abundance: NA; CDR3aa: CASSQGTGWHEKLFF; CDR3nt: TGCGCCAGCAGCCAAGGGACAGGGTGGCATGAAAAACTGTTTTTT
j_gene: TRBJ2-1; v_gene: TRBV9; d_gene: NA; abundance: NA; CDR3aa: CASSVDGRGYNEQFF; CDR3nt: TGTGCCAGCAGCGTAGACGGGCGCGGCTACAATGAGCAGTTCTTC
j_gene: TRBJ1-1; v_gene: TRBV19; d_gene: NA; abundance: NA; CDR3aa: CASGGTEAFF; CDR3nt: TGTGCCAGCGGTGGTACTGAAGCTTTCTTT
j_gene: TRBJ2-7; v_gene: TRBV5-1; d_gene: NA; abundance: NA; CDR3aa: CASSLEGYSYEQYF; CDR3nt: TGCGCCAGCAGCTTGGAGGGGTACTCCTACGAGCAGTACTTC
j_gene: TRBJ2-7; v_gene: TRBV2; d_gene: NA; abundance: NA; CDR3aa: CASTPALYEQYF; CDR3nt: TGTGCCAGCACCCCGGCCTTATACGAGCAGTACTTC
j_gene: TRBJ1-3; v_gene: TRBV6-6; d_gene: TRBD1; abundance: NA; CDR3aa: CASYRGAGNTIYF; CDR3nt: TGTGCCAGCTACAGGGGTGCTGGAAACACCATATATTTT
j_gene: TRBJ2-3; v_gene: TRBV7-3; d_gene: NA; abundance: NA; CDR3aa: CASSTRGVPDTQYF; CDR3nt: TGTGCCAGCAGCACAAGGGGGGTGCCAGATACGCAGTATTTT
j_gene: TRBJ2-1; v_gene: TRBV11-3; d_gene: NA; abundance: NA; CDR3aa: CASSLGGDYNEQFF; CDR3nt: TGTGCCAGCAGCTTAGGCGGGGACTACAATGAGCAGTTCTTC
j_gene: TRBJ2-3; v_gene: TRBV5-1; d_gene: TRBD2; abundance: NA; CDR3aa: CASSLGGLAGPNQPMQYF; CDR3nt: TGCGCCAGCAGCTTGGGGGGACTAGCGGGCCCTAACCAACCCATGCAGTATTTT
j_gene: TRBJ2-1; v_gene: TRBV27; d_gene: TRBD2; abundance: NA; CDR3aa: CASSPLAGMYEQFF; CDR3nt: TGTGCCAGCAGTCCTCTAGCGGGAATGTATGAGCAGTTCTTC
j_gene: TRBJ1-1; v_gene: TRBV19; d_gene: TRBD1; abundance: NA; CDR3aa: CASSRTGFGEAFF; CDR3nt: TGTGCCAGTAGCCGGACAGGGTTCGGTGAAGCTTTCTTT
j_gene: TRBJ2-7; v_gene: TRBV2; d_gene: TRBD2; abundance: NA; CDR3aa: CASSEVLAGSYEQYF; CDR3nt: TGTGCCAGCAGTGAAGTCCTAGCGGGCTCCTACGAGCAGTACTTC